This T cell receptor beta chain stems from a study of CD8 T cells in ankylosing spondylitis. Study results and caveats: In ankylosing spondylitis blood, a motif of roughly eight highly homologous TCR beta variants appeared characteristic. In the blood and synovial fluid of reactive arthritis, some motif variants had been previously reported. The study looked at matched synovial fluid samples from ankylosing spondylitis patients. Disease-linked clones were reported to be significantly enriched there.

V dropped 4 bases and J dropped 5; count of bases not matched to a gene: 7. Germline-derived CDR1 and CDR2 are SQVTM and ANQGSEA. The CDR3 is made up of 13 amino acids. In making TCR beta libraries, quantitative 5'-RACE with molecular barcodes was used. TCRdb ran MiXCR on the 5' RACE reads and lists one entry per CDR3 protein. The data hold some 87,000 distinct CDR3 sequences, with under 30% observed a single time. Of note for this clonotype: Its cognate antigen is unknown.

The chain couples TRBV29-1 to TRBJ1-1, with TRBD1 matching over 7 bases. The TCR originated in a male donor with ankylosing spondylitis or in good health (not recorded which). The material sequenced was blood, either unsorted or a sorted T cell fraction (not recorded which). The chain's CDR3 is CSVVTGLWTEAFF. In DNA, the CDR3 is TGCAGCGTTGTGACAGGGTTGTGGACTGAAGCTTTCTTT.